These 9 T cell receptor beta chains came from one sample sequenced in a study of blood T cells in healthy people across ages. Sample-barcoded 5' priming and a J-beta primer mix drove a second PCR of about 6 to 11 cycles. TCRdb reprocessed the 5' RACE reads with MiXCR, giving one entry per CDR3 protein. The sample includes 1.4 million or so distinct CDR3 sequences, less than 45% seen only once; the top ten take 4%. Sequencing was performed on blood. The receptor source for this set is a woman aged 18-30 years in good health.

The CDR3 DNA reads TGTGCCAGCATTCGCGGGACAGTCTACGAGCAGTACTTC. Translated, it gives CASIRGTVYEQYF. The rearrangement links TRBV2 to TRBJ2-7, with D possibly matching TRBD1 (7 bases). The germline gives CDR1 SNHLY, CDR2 FYNNEI. V lost 7 bases and J 3 bases, leaving 13 bases between the germline ends. This CDR3 comprises 13 residues.

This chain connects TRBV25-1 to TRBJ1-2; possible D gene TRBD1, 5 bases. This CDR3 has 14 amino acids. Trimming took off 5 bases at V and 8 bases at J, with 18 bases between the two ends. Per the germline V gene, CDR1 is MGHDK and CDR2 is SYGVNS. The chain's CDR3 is CASSIGTRLLGYTF. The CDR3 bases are TGTGCCAGCAGTATTGGGACCCGCCTGTTGGGCTACACCTTC.

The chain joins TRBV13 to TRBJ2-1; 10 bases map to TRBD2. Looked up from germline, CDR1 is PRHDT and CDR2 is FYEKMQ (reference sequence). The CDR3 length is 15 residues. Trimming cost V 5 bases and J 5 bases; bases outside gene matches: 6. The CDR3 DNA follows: TGTGCCAGCAGCCCTCTTGGACTAGCGGACAATGAGCAGTTCTTC. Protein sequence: CASSPLGLADNEQFF.

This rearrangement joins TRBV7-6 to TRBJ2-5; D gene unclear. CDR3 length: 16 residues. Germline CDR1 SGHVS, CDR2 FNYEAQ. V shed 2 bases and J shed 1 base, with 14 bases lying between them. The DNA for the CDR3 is TGTGCCAGCAGCTTACCTTGGCAGGCTATCCAAGAGACCCAGTACTTC. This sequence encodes CASSLPWQAIQETQYF.

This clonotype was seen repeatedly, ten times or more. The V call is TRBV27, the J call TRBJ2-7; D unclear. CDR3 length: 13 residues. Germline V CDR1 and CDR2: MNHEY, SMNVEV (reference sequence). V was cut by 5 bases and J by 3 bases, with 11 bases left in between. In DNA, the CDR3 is TGTGCCAGCAGTGGAAGGCCGTTCTACGAGCAGTACTTC. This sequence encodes CASSGRPFYEQYF.

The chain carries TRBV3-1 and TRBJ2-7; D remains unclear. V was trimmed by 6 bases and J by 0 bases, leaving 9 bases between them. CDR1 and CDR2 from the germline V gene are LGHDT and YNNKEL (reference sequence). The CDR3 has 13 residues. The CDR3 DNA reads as TGTGCCAGCAGAAGGAGCGACTCCTACGAGCAGTACTTC. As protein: CASRRSDSYEQYF.

This chain's CDR3 is CASSVGTPAGTEAFF. DNA for the CDR3: TGTGCCAGCAGCGTCGGGACACCAGCGGGCACTGAAGCTTTCTTT. This chain connects TRBV7-9 to TRBJ1-1; D may be TRBD1 (6 bases). Germline-derived CDR1 and CDR2 are SEHNR and FQNEAQ (reference sequence). The V and J ends lost 5 bases and 4 bases respectively, with 17 bases between them. The CDR3 extends over 15 amino acids.

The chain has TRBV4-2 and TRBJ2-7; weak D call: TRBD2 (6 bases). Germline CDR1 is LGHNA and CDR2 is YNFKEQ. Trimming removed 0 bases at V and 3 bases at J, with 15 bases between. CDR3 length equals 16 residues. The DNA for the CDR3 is TGTGCCAGCAGCCAAGAAAGGTTTGCGGAGGGCTACGAGCAGTACTTC. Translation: CASSQERFAEGYEQYF.

The CDR3 spells CASSLEQDLDTEAFF. The CDR3 DNA reads as TGTGCCAGCAGCTTGGAACAGGACCTTGACACTGAAGCTTTCTTT. V is TRBV5-6 and J is TRBJ1-1, with D tentatively TRBD1 (5 bases). In germline, CDR1 is SGHDT, CDR2 YYEEEE. V lost 0 bases and J 3 bases, leaving 12 bases between the germline ends. This CDR3 has 15 amino acids.